This TCR beta chain was captured by sequencing in a study of blood T cell repertoires in COVID-19. Overall study context: Whether acute or convalescent, the COVID-19 samples came from the United States, Italy and Spain. In each case, the material was cDNA or gDNA derived from T cells, B-cell-depleted T cells, or PBMCs.

One Seattle source followed patients from active infection through their disease course. Per the original methods: Reference gene primer amplification yielded estimated nucleated cell counts. Profiling relied on immunoSEQ multiplex PCR, and the TCRdb table lists in-frame clones only, not all of them. The D gene and trimming were derived from the DNA, and the V and J assignments and clone size from that table. The sample yields fewer than 300,000 clones, roughly nine tenths seen once. What was sequenced was peripheral blood. The clonotype was recovered from a woman between 25 and 40 years old with COVID-19, enrolled during active disease.

The CDR3 loop reads CASSLVAGGLRVYGYTF. In DNA, the CDR3 is TGTGCCAGCAGCTTAGTGGCAGGGGGACTTCGAGTCTATGGCTACACCTTC. The V gene is TRBV7-8, the J gene TRBJ1-2, with 7 bases lining up with TRBD1. CDR1 is SGHVS and CDR2 is FQNEAQ in the germline V gene. V shed 1 base and J 4 bases; nucleotides not matched to a gene: 12. This CDR3 is 17 amino acids long.